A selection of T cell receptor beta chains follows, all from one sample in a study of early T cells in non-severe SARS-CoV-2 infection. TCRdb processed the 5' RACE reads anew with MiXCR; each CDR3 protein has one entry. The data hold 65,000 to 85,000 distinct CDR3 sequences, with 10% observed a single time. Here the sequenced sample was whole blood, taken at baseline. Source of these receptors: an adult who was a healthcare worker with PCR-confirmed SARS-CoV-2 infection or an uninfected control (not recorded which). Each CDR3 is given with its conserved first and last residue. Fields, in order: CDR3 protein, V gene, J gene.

CDR3aa: CASRRDRGYQPQHF
v_gene: TRBV2
j_gene: TRBJ1-5

CDR3aa: CASSPLDRTNEKLFF
v_gene: TRBV7-9
j_gene: TRBJ1-4

CDR3aa: CASSSTTGPGGELFF
v_gene: TRBV28
j_gene: TRBJ2-2

CDR3aa: CASSLGDLNTGELFF
v_gene: TRBV7-3
j_gene: TRBJ2-2

CDR3aa: CASSGIGRGWDQPQHF
v_gene: TRBV27
j_gene: TRBJ1-5

CDR3aa: CASSLGTGTGASEAFF
v_gene: TRBV7-9
j_gene: TRBJ1-1

CDR3aa: CASSELTRSTGELFF
v_gene: TRBV6-1
j_gene: TRBJ2-2

CDR3aa: CASSLSSTGSEQYF
v_gene: TRBV3-1
j_gene: TRBJ2-7

CDR3aa: CASSLEPGHEQYF
v_gene: TRBV7-9
j_gene: TRBJ2-7

CDR3aa: CASIYGQPNTGELFF
v_gene: TRBV6-4
j_gene: TRBJ2-2

CDR3aa: CATSDLEGGQFF
v_gene: TRBV24-1
j_gene: TRBJ2-1

CDR3aa: CASSFTGESYEQYF
v_gene: TRBV7-2
j_gene: TRBJ2-7

CDR3aa: CASSIRTAESYGYTF
v_gene: TRBV19
j_gene: TRBJ1-2

CDR3aa: CAITSGATDTQYF
v_gene: TRBV10-3
j_gene: TRBJ2-3

CDR3aa: CASSPFPGQGNTEAFF
v_gene: TRBV28
j_gene: TRBJ1-1

CDR3aa: CASSLEAGGSFEQYF
v_gene: TRBV7-8
j_gene: TRBJ2-7

CDR3aa: CASSVATGASSYEQYF
v_gene: TRBV9
j_gene: TRBJ2-7

CDR3aa: CASSLSSDPPRQFF
v_gene: TRBV27
j_gene: TRBJ2-1

CDR3aa: CASSYSNFGSSYNEQFF
v_gene: TRBV6-6
j_gene: TRBJ2-1

CDR3aa: CASSQHSRVGEKLFF
v_gene: TRBV4-3
j_gene: TRBJ1-4

CDR3aa: CASSLAGQGLAEQYF
v_gene: TRBV5-1
j_gene: TRBJ2-7

CDR3aa: CASSWTSGSLGHNEQFF
v_gene: TRBV28
j_gene: TRBJ2-1